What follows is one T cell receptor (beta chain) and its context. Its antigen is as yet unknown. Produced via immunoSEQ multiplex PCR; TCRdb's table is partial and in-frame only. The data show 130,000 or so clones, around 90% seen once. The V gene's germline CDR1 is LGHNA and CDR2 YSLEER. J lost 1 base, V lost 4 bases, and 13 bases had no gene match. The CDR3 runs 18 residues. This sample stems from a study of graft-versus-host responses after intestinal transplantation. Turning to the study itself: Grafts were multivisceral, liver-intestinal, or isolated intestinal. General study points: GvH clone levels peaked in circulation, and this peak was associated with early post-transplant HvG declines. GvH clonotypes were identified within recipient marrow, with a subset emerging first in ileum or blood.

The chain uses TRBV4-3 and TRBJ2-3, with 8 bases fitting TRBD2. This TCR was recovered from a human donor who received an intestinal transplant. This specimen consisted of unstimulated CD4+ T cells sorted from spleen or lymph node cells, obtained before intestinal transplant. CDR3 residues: CASSLDTGVAGRTDTQYF. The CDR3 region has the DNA TGCGCCAGCAGCCTCGACACTGGGGTAGCGGGGCGCACAGATACGCAGTATTTT.